This T cell receptor beta chain was captured by sequencing in a study of control samples from healthy donors and cancer patients. V shed 8 bases and J shed 2 bases, with 9 bases lying between them. This CDR3 has 12 residues. Germline assignment: CDR1 LNHDA and CDR2 SQIVND (reference sequence). Method: immunoSEQ multiplex PCR; TCRdb's copy keeps in-frame clones and lacks some. The repertoire consists of roughly 130,000 clones, with approximately 94% occurring once and the leading ten covering approximately 4%. The source material was blood. The genes are TRBV19 and TRBJ1-2; D uncertain. This TCR derives from a man aged 25-40 years in good health. The DNA of the CDR3 is TGTGCCAGTTATAACGCCAACTATGGCTACACCTTC. It encodes CASYNANYGYTF.